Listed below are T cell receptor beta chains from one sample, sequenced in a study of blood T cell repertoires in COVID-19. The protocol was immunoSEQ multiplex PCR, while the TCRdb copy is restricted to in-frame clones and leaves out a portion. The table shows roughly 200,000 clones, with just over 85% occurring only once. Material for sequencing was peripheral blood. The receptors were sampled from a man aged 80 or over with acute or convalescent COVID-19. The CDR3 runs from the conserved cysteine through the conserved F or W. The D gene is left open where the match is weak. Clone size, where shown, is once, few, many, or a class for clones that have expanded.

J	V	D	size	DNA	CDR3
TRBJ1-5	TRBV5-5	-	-	TGTGCCAGCAGCCCCGGACTGTTTAGCAATCAGCCCCAGCATTTT	CASSPGLFSNQPQHF
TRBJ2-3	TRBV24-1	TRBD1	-	TGTGCCACTAGACAGGGGGCTCAAAATACGCAGTATTTT	CATRQGAQNTQYF
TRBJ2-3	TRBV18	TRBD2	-	TGTGCCAGCTCAGACGGACTAGCGGGAGGCACAGATACGCAGTATTTT	CASSDGLAGGTDTQYF
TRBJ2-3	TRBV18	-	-	TGTGCCAGCTCACCGATCGGACAGACTAGCAGAGATACGCAGTATTTT	CASSPIGQTSRDTQYF
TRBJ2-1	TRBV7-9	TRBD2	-	TGTGCCAGCAGCTCAACTAGCGGGAGTACCTACAATGAGCAGTTCTTC	CASSSTSGSTYNEQFF
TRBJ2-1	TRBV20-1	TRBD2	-	TGCAGTGCTAGTTCAACTCTAGCGGGGAAATTCAATGAGCAGTTCTTC	CSASSTLAGKFNEQFF
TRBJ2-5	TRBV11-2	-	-	TGTGCCAGCAGGAGTGCTAGCGCCCAAGAGACCCAGTACTTC	CASRSASAQETQYF
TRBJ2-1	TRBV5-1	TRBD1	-	TGCGCCAGCTTCTCAGGGGGCGCCTACAATGAGCAGTTCTTC	CASFSGGAYNEQFF
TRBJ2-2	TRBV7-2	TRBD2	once	TGTGCCAGCAGCTTCGACGGGAGGGCCCGGGAGCTGTTTTTT	CASSFDGRARELFF
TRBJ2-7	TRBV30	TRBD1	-	TGTGCCTGGAGGGACAGGGTGATCGACGAGCAGTACTTC	CAWRDRVIDEQYF
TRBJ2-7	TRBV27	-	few	TGTGCCAGCAGCGGGGTGAGGGACTACGAGCAGTACTTC	CASSGVRDYEQYF
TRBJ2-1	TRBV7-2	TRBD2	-	TGTGCCAGCAGCTCCAGCGGGAGGGCCTTAAATGAGCAGTTCTTC	CASSSSGRALNEQFF
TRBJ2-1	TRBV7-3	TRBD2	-	TGTGCCAGCAGCTTAACTGCGGGAGCGCCAAGAAATGAGCAGTTCTTC	CASSLTAGAPRNEQFF
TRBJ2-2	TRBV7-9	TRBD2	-	TGTGCCAGCAGCTACCTACTAGCGGGAACCGGGGAGCTGTTTTTT	CASSYLLAGTGELFF
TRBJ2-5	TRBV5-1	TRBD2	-	TGCGCCAGCAGCTTGAGACTAGCGGGAGGGCAAGGCGAGACCCAGTACTTC	CASSLRLAGGQGETQYF
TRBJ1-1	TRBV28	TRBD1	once	TGTGCCAGCAGGTCACACAGGGGGAACACTGAAGCTTTCTTT	CASRSHRGNTEAFF
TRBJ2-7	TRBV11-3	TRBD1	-	TGTGCCAGCAGCCCGACAGGGTCCTACGAGCAGTACTTC	CASSPTGSYEQYF
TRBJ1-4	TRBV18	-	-	TGTGCCAGCTCACCACCGGCCCAGGGTAATGAAAAACTGTTTTTT	CASSPPAQGNEKLFF
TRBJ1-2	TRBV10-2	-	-	TGCGCCAGCAATGGTGCTCAGGGCTATGGCTACACCTTC	CASNGAQGYGYTF
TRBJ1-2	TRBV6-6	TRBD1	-	TGTGCCAGCAGCCGGGGACAGGGGCGAGGCTACACCTTC	CASSRGQGRGYTF
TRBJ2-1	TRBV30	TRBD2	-	TGTGCCTGGAGGCCGGGACTAGCGGTAAACAATGAGCAGTTCTTC	CAWRPGLAVNNEQFF
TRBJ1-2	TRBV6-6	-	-	TGTGCCAGCAGTTTCCGGGGGGCTGACTATGGCTACACCTTC	CASSFRGADYGYTF
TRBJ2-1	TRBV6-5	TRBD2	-	TGTGCCAGCAGTCCCCGCGTGGAGCGGGGGGGTGAGCAGTTCTTC	CASSPRVERGGEQFF
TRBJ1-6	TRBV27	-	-	TGTGCCAGCAGTCCCCTGGGCCAGGGGCACTTTTATAATTCACCCCTCCACTTT	CASSPLGQGHFYNSPLHF
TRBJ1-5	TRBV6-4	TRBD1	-	TGTGCCAGCAGCATTACAGGGGATAGCAATCAGCCCCAGCATTTT	CASSITGDSNQPQHF
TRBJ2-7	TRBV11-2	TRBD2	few	TGTGCCAGCAGCGACCTTAGCGGGCCCTCCTACGAGCAGTACTTC	CASSDLSGPSYEQYF
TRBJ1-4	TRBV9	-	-	TGTGCCAGCAGTAGGGGCCTAACTAATGAAAAACTGTTTTTT	CASSRGLTNEKLFF
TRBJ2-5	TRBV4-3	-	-	TGCGCCAGCAGCCAAGCTTTAGGGGGTCGCCAAGAGACCCAGTACTTC	CASSQALGGRQETQYF
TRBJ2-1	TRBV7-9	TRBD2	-	TGTGCCAGCAGCTTCGGGACTAGCCAATCTGAGCAGTTCTTC	CASSFGTSQSEQFF
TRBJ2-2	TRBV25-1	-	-	TGTGCCAGCAGTGAATATTATAGCAGGAACACCGGGGAGCTGTTTTTT	CASSEYYSRNTGELFF
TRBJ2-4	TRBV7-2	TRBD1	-	TGTGCCAGCAGCTTAGCGGACAGGGGGCGGACTCAGGGCAAAAACATTCAGTACTTC	CASSLADRGRTQGKNIQYF
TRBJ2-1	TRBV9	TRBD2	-	TGTGCCAGCAGCGGCGGGAGGTCCTCCTACAATGAGCAGTTCTTC	CASSGGRSSYNEQFF
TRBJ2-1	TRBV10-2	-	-	TGCGCCAGCATTCGGAGAGACGGGTACAATGAGCAGTTCTTC	CASIRRDGYNEQFF
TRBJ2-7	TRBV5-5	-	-	TGTGCCAGCAGCTTGGTGGAGGACTCCTACGAGCAGTACTTC	CASSLVEDSYEQYF
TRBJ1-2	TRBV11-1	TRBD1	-	TGTGCCAGCAGCTTGGGACAGGGGACCTATGGCTACACCTTC	CASSLGQGTYGYTF
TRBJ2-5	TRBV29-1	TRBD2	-	TGCAGCGTTGATCTAGCGGCCCAAGAGACCCAGTACTTC	CSVDLAAQETQYF
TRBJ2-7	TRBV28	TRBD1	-	TGTGCCAGCAGTCCCCCTACAGGGGCCTACGAGCAGTACTTC	CASSPPTGAYEQYF
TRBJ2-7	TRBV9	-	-	TGTGCCAGCAGCGTACGCCCCCGTCAGGACGAGCAGTACTTC	CASSVRPRQDEQYF
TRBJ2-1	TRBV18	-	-	TGTGCCAGCTCACCGAGAGGAGGGCCAGGCAGCAATGAGCAGTTCTTC	CASSPRGGPGSNEQFF
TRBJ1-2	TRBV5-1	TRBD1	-	TGCGCCAGCAGCTTGTCGGGACAGGAGCCTTACTATGGCTACACCTTC	CASSLSGQEPYYGYTF
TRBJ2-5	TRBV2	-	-	TGTGCCAGCAGTGAAGCGGGAGTCATCCAAGAGACCCAGTACTTC	CASSEAGVIQETQYF
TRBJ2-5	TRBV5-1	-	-	TGCGCCAGCAGCTCTTACCCCGGGACTCAAGAGACCCAGTACTTC	CASSSYPGTQETQYF
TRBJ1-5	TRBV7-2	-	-	TGTGCCAGCAGCTCAGACCCATCTAGGCCCCAGCATTTT	CASSSDPSRPQHF
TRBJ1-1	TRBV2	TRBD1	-	TGTGCCAGTCTGGGACAGGGGAGTACTGAAGCTTTCTTT	CASLGQGSTEAFF
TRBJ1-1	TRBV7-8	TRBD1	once	TGTGCCAGCAGCTTAGCGGGCGGGACAGATGCTTTCTTT	CASSLAGGTDAFF
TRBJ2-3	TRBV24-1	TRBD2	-	TGTGCCACCAGTGATTTTACTAGCGGGGACACAGATACGCAGTATTTT	CATSDFTSGDTDTQYF
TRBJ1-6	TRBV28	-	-	TGTGCCAGCACCCCGGGGGGGCACTATAATTCACCCCTCCACTTT	CASTPGGHYNSPLHF
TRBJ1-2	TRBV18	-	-	TGTGCCAGCTCTCCAGTAGACAGGAAGTTTGGCTACACCTTC	CASSPVDRKFGYTF
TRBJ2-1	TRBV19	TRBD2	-	TGTGCCAGTAGCCTAGCGGGATACAATGAGCAGTTCTTC	CASSLAGYNEQFF
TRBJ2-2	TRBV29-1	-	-	TGCAGCGTTGGGCAGGGGGGTTACACCGGGGAGCTGTTTTTT	CSVGQGGYTGELFF
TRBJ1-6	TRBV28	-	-	TGTGCCAGCAGTTTAATCCTAAATTCACCCCTCCACTTT	CASSLILNSPLHF
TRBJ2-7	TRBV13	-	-	TGTGCCAGCAGCTTAGAGCGAGCCAGCTCCTACGAGCAGTACTTC	CASSLERASSYEQYF
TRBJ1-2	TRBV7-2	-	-	TGTGCCAGCAGCTTAGGGGAACAGGGTCCCTATGGCTACACCTTC	CASSLGEQGPYGYTF
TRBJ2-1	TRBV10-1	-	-	TGCGCCAGTTCAGGCTACAATGAGCAGTTCTTC	CASSGYNEQFF